In this sample, the clone carrying this T cell receptor (beta chain) turned up many times. The antigen remains undetermined. This beta chain is off target for a library built for alpha chains, so its abundance means little. The sample comes from a study of spatial heterogeneity in lung cancer. Turning to the study itself: Tumor-region counts of TCR transcripts tracked strongly with a T cell module score from matched bulk RNA-seq.

Germline V gives CDR1 SGHVS, CDR2 FQNEAQ. The CDR3 length is 13 residues. V was cut by 5 bases and J by 7 bases, with 12 bases left in between. Regarding the study as a whole: Tracking of ubiquitous and regional nonsynonymous mutations by counts of ubiquitous and regional expanded TCRs, respectively, was seen. The number of expanded tumor alpha and beta chains correlated with mutation number.

Time point reported: sample taken at primary tumor resection. Patients with untreated early-stage non-small cell lung cancer, numbering 72, were the donors. Individually, TCR cDNA molecules were each labelled with a unique molecular identifier. TCRdb reprocessed the 5' RACE reads with MiXCR, giving one entry per CDR3 protein. The data show 11,000 to 15,000 distinct CDR3 sequences, 4% to 5% seen once. The sample was lung tumor tissue, taken at surgery. The clonotype originates from a female donor with early-stage non-small cell lung cancer. This chain joins TRBV7-8 and TRBJ2-1, with D perhaps matching TRBD1 or TRBD2 (5 bases each). The CDR3 is CASSIGTSNEQFF. In nucleotides, the CDR3 is TGTGCCAGCAGCATCGGGACGTCGAATGAGCAGTTCTTC.